This TCR beta chain emerged from a study of OX40 agonist ivuxolimab in advanced cancers. Trimming removed 5 bases from V and 6 bases from J, with 22 bases in between. Germline CDR1 and CDR2: LNHDA and SQIVND (reference sequence). This CDR3 region has 16 residues. Details on this clone: Its antigen is as yet unknown.

Assay: immunoSEQ multiplex PCR; the TCRdb copy retains only in-frame clones and omits some. The sample lists tens of thousands of clones; 80% to 95% were seen once. People who had autoimmune disease history or systemic immunosuppression were excluded. Overall study findings and caveats: Partial responders treated at 0.1-3.0 mg/kg exhibited clonal expansion among the lowest measured. Clonal expansion by week 6 occurred in CD4+ and CD8+ blood T cells (at 0.1 to 3.0 mg/kg).

This clonotype was sampled from an adult with an advanced solid tumor such as melanoma, head and neck, liver or kidney cancer. Sequenced here: CD4+ or CD8+ T cells sorted from blood, sampled in a trial of the OX40 agonist ivuxolimab. The J gene is TRBJ1-2, the V gene TRBV19; TRBD1 might be the D (6 bases). The CDR3 spells CASSDPHREVVDGYTF. The DNA of the CDR3 is TGTGCCAGTAGTGACCCGCACAGGGAAGTCGTGGATGGCTACACCTTC.